This paragraph covers one T cell receptor (beta chain) sequence. The antigen remains unidentified. The data are from a study of OX40 agonist ivuxolimab in advanced cancers. Overall study context: Dose-escalation patients had hepatocellular carcinoma, melanoma, renal cell or head and neck cancer. Findings of the study overall: Clonal expansion was seen in CD4+ and CD8+ blood T cells by week 6 at 0.1 to 3.0 mg/kg. Some patients without response likewise showed low normalized clonal expansion. There were, on average, more expanded clones in CD8+ T cells than in CD4+.

Clones were sequenced by immunoSEQ multiplex PCR, and TCRdb holds only the in-frame ones, with some missing. The sample has tens of thousands of clones; around 90% are singletons. Per the germline V gene, CDR1 is SGHAT and CDR2 is FQDESV (reference sequence). Trimming shortened V by 1 base and J by 9 bases, and 16 bases separated the two germline ends. There are 14 residues in the CDR3. The chain employs TRBV11-1 and TRBJ2-7, with D perhaps matching TRBD2 (6 bases). The TCR comes from an adult with an advanced solid tumor such as melanoma, head and neck, liver or kidney cancer. This specimen was CD4+ or CD8+ T cells sorted from blood, taken in a trial of the OX40 agonist ivuxolimab. The CDR3 DNA is TGTGCCAGCAGCTTAGTTGGGACTTACGACGGGCAGTACTTC. Translation: CASSLVGTYDGQYF.